This T cell receptor beta chain was obtained from a study of blood T cell repertoires in COVID-19. V was clipped by 0 bases and J by 9 bases; unmatched bases: 11. The germline V gene encodes CDR1 MNHEY and CDR2 SMNVEV (reference sequence). The CDR3 covers 16 residues. The method was immunoSEQ multiplex PCR; TCRdb's version includes in-frame clones alone and lacks a portion of them. The sample carries roughly 14,000 clones, roughly four fifths recorded once. This clone occurred a few times. The chain uses TRBV27 and TRBJ2-1; 7 bases fit TRBD2. The receptor was isolated from an older woman with acute or convalescent COVID-19. Sequencing was performed on peripheral blood. The DNA for the CDR3 is TGTGCCAGCAGTTTATCTCCGGGACGCGGGGGTGGTGAGCAGTTCTTC. Translating gives CASSLSPGRGGGEQFF.